The T cell receptor beta chain described here comes from a study of blood T cell repertoires in COVID-19 (dated by TCRdb to the early 2020s). The study in broad terms: Collaborator samples came from the United States, Italy and Spain and covered acute and convalescent phases of COVID-19. The prospective study material was composed of cDNA or gDNA derived from T cells, B-cell-depleted T cells, or PBMCs. The dataset comprised deeply sampled blood TCRbeta repertoires from subjects exposed to, actively infected with, or recovered from COVID-19. A freely available public database, intended as a resource for researchers studying the immune response to SARS-CoV-2, is where the repertoires were released. The samples were drawn from two sources: the first 160 participants of the ongoing ImmuneRACE study, and 950 to 1,500 subjects contributed by 6 global collaborators. Sample metadata almost always included a de-identified subject ID, COVID-19 status, age in years and sex. Where HLA class I and class II types were available, the types were taken from metadata supplied by the sample provider, not from assay-based typing.

Here is what the overall study found, with its caveats: Clinical and demographic metadata were provided uncurated, with the amount varying by source and participant.

CDR1 and CDR2 are drawn from the germline V gene: SGHTA, FQGNSA. The CDR3 measures 15 amino acids from cysteine to phenylalanine. The CDR3 DNA has 45 bases and is translated from base 1. Unmatched junction bases come to 7, with V trimmed by 5 bases and J by 2 bases. About this clone: The antigen it binds to is not known. Base qualities were left out, and no much larger clone turns up one base away.

TCRbeta CDR3 regions were amplified from genomic DNA using the immunoSEQ Assay, a bias-controlled multiplex PCR. As for the original processing: Within the assay, amplification of reference gene primers was used to estimate how many nucleated cells each sample contained. To quantify the absolute abundance of each unique TCRbeta CDR3 rearrangement, sequence reads were collapsed and filtered. For each sample, productive Simpson clonality was calculated as the square root of Simpson's diversity index across productive rearrangements. TCRdb retrieved this table from immuneACCESS and kept in-frame rearrangements only. Not all clones are present; in checked studies, unresolved V genes account for under half, and no reason is known for the remainder. V, J and clone size are those of that table, while D and trimming were read from the DNA. This sample comprises more than 85,000 clones, 70% to 90% of them detected only once. 2.1% of the sample is held by the ten biggest clonotypes.

One collaborating source in Seattle enrolled patients during active infection and followed them longitudinally through the course of disease. Each collaborating institution followed its own protocols to collect whole blood in K2EDTA tubes. For TCRbeta analysis, collaborator samples were shipped as frozen whole blood, as isolated PBMCs, or as DNA extracted from either sample type. This sequence uses TRBV7-2 and TRBJ2-5, and 8 bases in between align with TRBD2. Sequencing input: peripheral blood. The receptor was isolated from a man in his forties or fifties with COVID-19, enrolled during active disease. The nucleotides are TGTGCCAGCAGCCCTAGTGGGACTAGACAAGAGACCCAGTACTTC. It codes for CASSPSGTRQETQYF.